Below, one TCR beta chain is given with its context. The source of the sample is a study of blood T cell repertoires in COVID-19. As for the study in general: Specimens from acute and convalescent COVID-19 originated in the United States, Italy and Spain.

Original processing methods: Reference gene primer amplification yielded estimated nucleated cell counts. The repertoire was sequenced with immunoSEQ multiplex PCR; TCRdb's copy has only in-frame clones and lacks some. From that table come the V and J calls and clone size; the DNA was used to work out D and trimming. The sample lists 210,000 or so clones, around 80% seen once, with about 4.5% in the top ten. The CDR3 length is 16 residues. The V and J ends lost 4 bases and 6 bases, in that order; junction bases with no gene match: 12. Germline CDR1 is LGHDT and CDR2 is YNNKEL (reference sequence). The source material was PBMCs or T cells enriched from blood (not recorded which). This clonotype originated in a man aged 25-45 years with acute COVID-19. This chain links TRBV3-1 (or the pseudogene TRBV3-2) with TRBJ2-7; TRBD1 matches 10 bases. CDR3 DNA: TGTGCCAGCAGCCTTAGTCAGGGACAGGGGATTTCCGAGCAGTACTTC. Protein product: CASSLSQGQGISEQYF.